The clone carrying this TCR beta chain was seen repeatedly, ten times or more. The antigen is not known. The data are from a study of T cells after yellow fever vaccination. Study at large: Preparation of the low-cell-number fractions used SMART-Seq v4 Ultra Low Input. Study outcomes and limitations: Most clones from primary vaccination were detected again post-booster (about 95% CD4, approximately 90% CD8). Though weaker, the secondary response peaked faster, on day 5 versus 15.

The CDR3 is made up of 13 amino acids. V was cut by 1 base and J by 10 bases, with 11 bases left in between. Germline loops: CDR1 MGHRA, CDR2 YSYEKL. Via MiXCR, TCRdb re-called the 5' RACE reads, giving one row per CDR3 protein. The table has about 74,000 distinct CDR3 sequences, roughly 6.9% seen once. The rearrangement links TRBV4-1 to TRBJ2-1; maybe TRBD2 (6 bases). The input for sequencing was CD8+ T cells sorted from PBMCs, taken around 5 days after the first yellow fever vaccination. The receptor comes from a man younger than 35 who received the YFV17D yellow fever vaccine. In DNA form, the CDR3 reads TGCGCCAGCAGCCAAGCCCCCGGGGGAGAGCAGTTCTTC. This encodes CASSQAPGGEQFF.